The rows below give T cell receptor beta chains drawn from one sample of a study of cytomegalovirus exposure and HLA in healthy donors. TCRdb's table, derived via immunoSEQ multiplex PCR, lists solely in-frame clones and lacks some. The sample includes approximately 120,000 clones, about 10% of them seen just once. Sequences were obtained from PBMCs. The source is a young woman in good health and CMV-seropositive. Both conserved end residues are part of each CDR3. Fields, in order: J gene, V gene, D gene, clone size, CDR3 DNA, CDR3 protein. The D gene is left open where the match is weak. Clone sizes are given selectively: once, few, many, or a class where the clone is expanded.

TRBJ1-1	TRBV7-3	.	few	TGTGCCAGCAGCTCGACAGGTAACACTGAAGCTTTCTTT	CASSSTGNTEAFF
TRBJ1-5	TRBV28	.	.	TGTGCCAGCAGTTTAGCTAGTCAGCCCCAGCATTTT	CASSLASQPQHF
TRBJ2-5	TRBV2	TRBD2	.	TGTGCCAGCAGAGAGAGGAGCGGGAGTAGTAAGACCCAGTACTTC	CASRERSGSSKTQYF
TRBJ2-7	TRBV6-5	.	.	TGTGCCAGCAGTTACGCGGGAGAGCAGTACTTC	CASSYAGEQYF
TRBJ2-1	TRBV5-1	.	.	TGCGCCAGCATGACTACCTACACGTCGTACAATGAGCAGTTCTTC	CASMTTYTSYNEQFF
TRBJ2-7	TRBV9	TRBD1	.	TGTGCCAGCAGCGTACAAGGGGACAGGGGGTCCTCCTACGAGCAGTACTTC	CASSVQGDRGSSYEQYF
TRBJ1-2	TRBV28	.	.	TGTGCCACCCCCTCCCGAGCTAACTATGGCTACACCTTC	CATPSRANYGYTF
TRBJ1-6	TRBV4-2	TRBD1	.	TGTGCCAGCAGCCAAAATAATGGCCAGGGGGATTCACCCCTCCACTTT	CASSQNNGQGDSPLHF
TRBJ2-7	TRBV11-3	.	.	TGTGCCAGCAGCTTAGAGTCCCAAACCTACGAGCAGTACTTC	CASSLESQTYEQYF
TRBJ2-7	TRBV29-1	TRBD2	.	TGCAGCGTTGAATTCCCAGCGGGGAGCTCCTACGAGCAGTACTTC	CSVEFPAGSSYEQYF
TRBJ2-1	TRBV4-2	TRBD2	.	TGTGCCAGCAGCCTCACGACTAGCGGGAGCCCATGGGCCTACAATGAGCAGTTCTTC	CASSLTTSGSPWAYNEQFF
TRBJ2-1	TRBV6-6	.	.	TGTGCCAGCAGTTACTCGTCCTATAGTCTCAATGAGCAGTTCTTC	CASSYSSYSLNEQFF
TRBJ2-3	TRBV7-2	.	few	TGTGCCAGCAGCTTAGGGGGCTTTTTCTCCACAGATACGCAGTATTTT	CASSLGGFFSTDTQYF
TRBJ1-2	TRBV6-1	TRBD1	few	TGTGCCAGCAGTGAAGCAGAGGACAGGGTGAATGGCTACACCTTC	CASSEAEDRVNGYTF